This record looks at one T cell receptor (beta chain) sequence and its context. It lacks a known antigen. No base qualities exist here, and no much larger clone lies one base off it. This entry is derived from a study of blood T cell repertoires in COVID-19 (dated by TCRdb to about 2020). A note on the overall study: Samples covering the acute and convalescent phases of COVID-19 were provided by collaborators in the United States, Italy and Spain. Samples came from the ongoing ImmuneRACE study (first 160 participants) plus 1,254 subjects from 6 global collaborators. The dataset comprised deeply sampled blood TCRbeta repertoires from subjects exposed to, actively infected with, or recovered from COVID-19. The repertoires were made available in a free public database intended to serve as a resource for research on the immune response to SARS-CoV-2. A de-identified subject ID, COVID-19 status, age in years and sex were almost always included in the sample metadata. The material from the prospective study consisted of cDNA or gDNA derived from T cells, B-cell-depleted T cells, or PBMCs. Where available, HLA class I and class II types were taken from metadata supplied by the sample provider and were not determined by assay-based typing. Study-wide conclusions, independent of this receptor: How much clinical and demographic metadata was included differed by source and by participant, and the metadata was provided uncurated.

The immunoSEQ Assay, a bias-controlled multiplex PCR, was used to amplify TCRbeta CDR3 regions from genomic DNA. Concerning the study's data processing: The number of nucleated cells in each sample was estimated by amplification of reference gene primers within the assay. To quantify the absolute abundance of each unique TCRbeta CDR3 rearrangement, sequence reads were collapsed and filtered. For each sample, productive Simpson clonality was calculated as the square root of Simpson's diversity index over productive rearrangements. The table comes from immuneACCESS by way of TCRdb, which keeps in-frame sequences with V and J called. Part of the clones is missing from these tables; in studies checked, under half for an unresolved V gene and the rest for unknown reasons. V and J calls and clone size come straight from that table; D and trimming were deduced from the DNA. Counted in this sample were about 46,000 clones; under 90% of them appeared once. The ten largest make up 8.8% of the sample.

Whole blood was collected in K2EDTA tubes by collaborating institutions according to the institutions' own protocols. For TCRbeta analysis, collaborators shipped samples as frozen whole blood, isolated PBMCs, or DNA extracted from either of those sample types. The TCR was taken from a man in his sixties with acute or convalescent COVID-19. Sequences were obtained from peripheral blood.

The DNA sequence is as follows: TGTGCCAGCAGCTTAGATGTGACGTGGGCCACTGAAGCTTTCTTT. The encoded protein is CASSLDVTWATEAFF. The V gene is TRBV7-2 and the J gene is TRBJ1-1, with no confidently assigned D gene. CDR1 and CDR2, per the germline V gene, are SGHTA and FQGNSA. Trimming at the junction amounts to 1 base on V and 4 bases on J, and the germline ends lie 13 bases apart. The CDR3 covers 15 residues, taking in both the cysteine and the phenylalanine. Solely the CDR3 DNA is kept, with 45 bases framed from the first base.